This entry is about one TCR beta chain. The trim removed 3 bases at V and 0 bases at J, leaving 8 bases unmatched. CDR3 length: 16 residues. Germline-derived CDR1 and CDR2 are SNHLY and FYNNEI. The entry originates in a study of blood T cell repertoires in COVID-19. Whole-study context: Sources were T cells, B-cell-depleted T cells, or PBMCs; the material itself was cDNA or gDNA.

Sequencing was performed with immunoSEQ multiplex PCR; in TCRdb, only in-frame clones are kept and a portion is missing. The sample records about 150,000 clones, 60% to 85% being singletons. The rearrangement uses TRBV2 and TRBJ2-7, with 7 positions matching TRBD2. Material for sequencing was peripheral blood. This clonotype was sampled from a man aged 50 to 59 with active or convalescent COVID-19. The CDR3 spells CASSESSGFHSYEQYF. CDR3 DNA: TGTGCCAGCAGTGAGAGTAGCGGGTTCCACTCCTACGAGCAGTACTTC.